The clone carrying this T cell receptor (beta chain) was picked up many times. What it binds is unknown. RNA transcripts yielded amplified TCR beta CDR3 regions. The primer set for the first-round RT-PCR of the TCR CDR3 was HTBI. In TCRdb, the multiplex PCR reads were re-called with MiXCR into one record per CDR3 protein. This sample has 500,000 to 750,000 distinct CDR3 sequences, with around a sixth found just once. The definition of stable Graves' hyperthyroidism was no ophthalmopathy progression within 18 months. The source of the sample is a study of T cells in Graves' hyperthyroidism and ophthalmopathy. Overall study findings and caveats: Ophthalmopathy and stable hyperthyroidism were told apart by a 13 V-J model.

Germline CDR1 reads SEHNR; CDR2 reads FQNEAQ (reference sequence). Unmatched junction bases numbered 8, after V lost 5 bases and J lost 4 bases. CDR3 length: 14 amino acids. This clonotype was sampled from a woman in her 30s with Graves' hyperthyroidism. The rearrangement joins TRBV7-9 to TRBJ2-7, with 7 positions matching TRBD2. The sample consisted of blood. Written as DNA, the CDR3 is TGTGCCAGCAGCCCCCGCGGGGGAAGGTACGAGCAGTACTTC. Protein: CASSPRGGRYEQYF. Drawing the rest from reference TRBV7-9 and TRBJ2-7, the complete variable domain is DTGVSQNPRHKITKRGQNVTFRCDPISEHNRLYWYRQTLGQGPEFLTYFQNEAQLEKSRLLSDRFSAERPKGSFSTLEIQRTEQGDSAMYLCASSPRGGRYEQYFGPGTRLTVT.